The 22 T cell receptor beta chains below come from one sample, sequenced in a study of T cell responses to AZD1222 COVID-19 vaccine. Profiling relied on immunoSEQ multiplex PCR, and the TCRdb table lists in-frame clones only, not all of them. Of around 78,000 clones listed, about 92% were seen once; the top ten hold approximately 4.5%. The sample here was peripheral blood, taken on day 0 of AZD1222 vaccination. These receptors came from an adult in good health.

The gene calls are TRBV7-3 and TRBJ2-2, with D maybe TRBD1 (6 bases). The CDR3 runs to 18 residues. Trimming took 5 bases from V and 0 from J, leaving 19 bases between them. Looked up from germline, CDR1 is SGHTA and CDR2 is FQGTGA. CDR3 protein: CASSLDPGTLTNTGELFF. In DNA, the CDR3 is TGTGCCAGCAGCCTAGACCCCGGGACACTAACGAACACCGGGGAGCTGTTTTTT.

The V gene is TRBV24-1, the J gene TRBJ2-5; TRBD2 might be the D (5 bases). V lost 3 bases to trimming and J lost 3 bases, with 13 bases between them. The CDR3 spans 15 residues. Germline values: CDR1 KGHDR, CDR2 SFDVKD. The DNA for the CDR3 is TGTGCCACCAGTGATGCCGATTGGGGAGAAGAGACCCAGTACTTC. Its protein is CATSDADWGEETQYF.

The rearrangement uses TRBV5-4 and TRBJ2-3; 7 bases align to TRBD1. The CDR3 is 14 amino acids. The J segment lost 4 bases and the V segment lost 4 bases, leaving 6 bases of the junction unmatched. CDR1 and CDR2 from the germline V gene are SGHNT and YYREEE (reference sequence). CDR3 protein: CASSAETGADTQYF. As DNA, the CDR3 is TGTGCCAGCAGCGCGGAAACAGGGGCAGATACGCAGTATTTT.

The chain carries TRBV9 and TRBJ2-3; D is ambiguous. Germline assignment: CDR1 SGDLS and CDR2 YYNGEE. The ends were cut back, 4 bases at V and 0 bases at J, with 12 bases in the middle. The CDR3 contains 15 residues. The CDR3 here is CASSSDGSSTDTQYF. DNA for the CDR3: TGTGCCAGCAGCTCAGACGGTTCAAGCACAGATACGCAGTATTTT.

This clone was recorded only once. The rearrangement joins TRBV19 to TRBJ2-6; possible D gene TRBD1, 6 bases. Trimming shortened V by 4 bases and J by 0 bases, and 10 bases separated the two germline ends. The CDR3 is 16 residues long. Germline CDR1 is LNHDA and CDR2 is SQIVND (reference sequence). This CDR3 is CASSNGQTSGANVLTF. The DNA for the CDR3 is TGTGCCAGTAGTAATGGACAGACCTCTGGGGCCAACGTCCTGACTTTC. Looking up the rest from reference TRBV19 and TRBJ2-6 gives the full variable domain: DGGITQSPKYLFRKEGQNVTLSCEQNLNHDAMYWYRQDPGQGLRLIYYSQIVNDFQKGDIAEGYSVSREKKESFPLTVTSAQKNPTAFYLCASSNGQTSGANVLTFGAGSRLTVL.

The chain joins TRBV2 to TRBJ2-5; D possibly corresponds to TRBD2 (5 bases). Germline lookup yields CDR1 SNHLY and CDR2 FYNNEI. The CDR3 has 14 residues. The V end was cut by 3 bases, the J end by 7 bases, with 15 bases between. CDR3 sequence (DNA): TGTGCCAGCAGTGACCTTACAGCGGTCTGGACCCAGTACTTC. As protein: CASSDLTAVWTQYF.

A single count supports this clone. The chain links TRBV6-5 to TRBJ1-1, with no clear D. In germline, CDR1 is MNHEY, CDR2 SVGAGI. The CDR3 consists of 12 residues. The chain's CDR3 is CVISGRNTEAFF. In DNA form, the CDR3 reads TGTGTAATTTCCGGCAGAAACACTGAAGCTTTCTTT.

V usage is TRBV5-4 and J usage is TRBJ1-1; possibly TRBD1 for D (6 bases). V was pared by 4 bases and J by 0 bases, with 13 bases between. CDR3 length: 15 amino acids. The germline gives CDR1 SGHNT, CDR2 YYREEE (reference sequence). The CDR3 coding sequence is TGTGCCAGCAGCAGTAAACAGGGTATGAACACTGAAGCTTTCTTT. Amino acid sequence: CASSSKQGMNTEAFF.

The chain combines TRBV11-3 with TRBJ2-7; 7 bases are shared with TRBD1. CDR3 length: 13 amino acids. The V gene end was trimmed by 5 bases and the J gene end by 5 bases; junction bases not matched to a gene: 6. Germline V gene lookup returns CDR1 SGHNT and CDR2 YENEEA. In DNA form, the CDR3 reads TGTGCCAGCAGCGGGGGAGACAGGGACGAGCAGTACTTC. Encoded protein: CASSGGDRDEQYF. The variable domain in full, with the rest retrieved from reference TRBV11-3 and TRBJ2-7, is EAGVVQSPRYKIIEKKQPVAFWCNPISGHNTLYWYLQNLGQGPELLIRYENEEAVDDSQLPKDRFSAERLKGVDSTLKIQPAELGDSAVYLCASSGGDRDEQYFGPGTRLTVT.

The chain employs TRBV19 and TRBJ2-6, with a weak D call TRBD2 (6 bases). The CDR3 sequence is 14 residues long. V lost 5 bases and J 2 bases, leaving 7 bases between the germline ends. Germline V lookup: CDR1 LNHDA, CDR2 SQIVND (reference sequence). CDR3 sequence: CASSASAGANVLTF. Written as DNA, the CDR3 is TGTGCCAGTAGTGCTAGCGCTGGGGCCAACGTCCTGACTTTC.

The rearrangement uses TRBV19 and TRBJ1-2; TRBD1 matches at 10 bases. Trimming at V came to 1 base and at J to 2 bases, leaving 1 base not matched to a gene. This CDR3 spans 15 amino acids. From germline, CDR1 is LNHDA and CDR2 SQIVND (reference sequence). This CDR3 is CASSIGDRGNYGYTF. In DNA form, the CDR3 reads TGTGCCAGTAGTATAGGGGACAGGGGCAACTATGGCTACACCTTC.

The chain employs TRBV10-3 and TRBJ2-3; tentative D call: TRBD1 (6 bases). This CDR3 comprises 15 residues. With 5 bases removed from V and 2 bases from J, the gap between germline ends came to 14 bases. Germline V gives CDR1 ENHRY, CDR2 SYGVKD. CDR3 sequence reads: CAISQGQSSTDTQYF. The DNA for the CDR3 is TGTGCCATCAGTCAAGGACAGTCGTCCACAGATACGCAGTATTTT.

The genes are TRBV14 and TRBJ1-1; D may be TRBD1 (6 bases). Germline CDR1 and CDR2: SGHDN and FVKESK. CDR3 length equals 15 residues. Trimming shortened V by 1 base and J by 4 bases, and 13 bases separated the two germline ends. The CDR3 bases are TGTGCCAGCAGCCAAGTAGGGGGGGCCGTCACTGAAGCTTTCTTT. It encodes CASSQVGGAVTEAFF. Full variable domain (remainder filled in from reference TRBV14 and TRBJ1-1): EAGVTQFPSHSVIEKGQTVTLRCDPISGHDNLYWYRRVMGKEIKFLLHFVKESKQDESGMPNNRFLAERTGGTYSTLKVQPAELEDSGVYFCASSQVGGAVTEAFFGQGTRLTVV.

V is TRBV11-2 and J is TRBJ2-3, with a weak D call TRBD2 (6 bases). Germline values: CDR1 SGHAT, CDR2 FQNNGV. This CDR3 region has 15 residues. Trimming cost V 2 bases and J 2 bases, with 11 bases left between them. The CDR3 coding sequence is TGTGCCAGCAGCTTACTTCAGGGACTCACAGATACGCAGTATTTT. The encoded protein is CASSLLQGLTDTQYF.

The chain recombines TRBV2 with TRBJ1-5; 7 nucleotides agree with TRBD1. CDR1 and CDR2 (germline): SNHLY, FYNNEI. Trimming took 6 bases from V and 3 from J; bases not matched to a gene: 5. CDR3 length: 14 residues. The CDR3 protein is CASSPDRNNQPQHF. CDR3 coding DNA: TGTGCCAGCAGCCCGGACAGGAACAATCAGCCCCAGCATTTT.

The chain couples TRBV9 to TRBJ2-1; 7 bases match TRBD2. This CDR3 contains 15 residues. Germline lookup yields CDR1 SGDLS and CDR2 YYNGEE. V shed 4 bases, J shed 4 bases, and the junction held 8 bases outside the gene matches. The CDR3 sequence: CASSLGLAAYNEQFF. The CDR3 DNA follows: TGTGCCAGCAGCCTAGGTCTAGCGGCTTACAATGAGCAGTTCTTC.

CDR3 region: CASSLTRTGPEGYTF. The CDR3 bases are TGCGCCAGCAGCTTGACCCGGACGGGGCCCGAGGGCTACACCTTC. The chain uses TRBV5-1 and TRBJ1-2, with a weak D call TRBD1 (5 bases). Looked up from germline, CDR1 is SGHRS and CDR2 is YFSETQ. The CDR3 has 15 amino acids. Trimming removed 1 base from V and 8 bases from J, with 18 bases in between.

This rearrangement joins TRBV20-1 to TRBJ1-2, with TRBD1 as a possible D gene (5 bases). V was shortened by 5 bases and J by 6 bases, with 10 bases between the two germline ends. Germline-derived CDR1 and CDR2 are DFQATT and SNEGSKA (reference sequence). The CDR3 contains 11 residues. The CDR3 is CSAGPGDGYTF. The CDR3 DNA reads as TGCAGTGCTGGGCCGGGGGATGGCTACACCTTC.

The chain joins TRBV3-1 (or the pseudogene TRBV3-2) to TRBJ2-7; 8 nucleotides line up with TRBD2. The germline CDR1 and CDR2 sequences are LGHDT and YNNKEL (reference sequence). V dropped 3 bases and J dropped 7; count of bases not matched to a gene: 11. This CDR3 has 15 amino acids. CDR3 loop: CASSHSGDRPHEQYF. The DNA of the CDR3 is TGTGCCAGCAGCCATAGCGGGGACCGCCCCCATGAGCAGTACTTC.

J is TRBJ1-1 and V is TRBV29-1; maybe TRBD1 (6 bases). Germline CDR1 is SQVTM and CDR2 is ANQGSEA. V shed 6 bases and J shed 9 bases, with 23 bases lying between them. CDR3 length: 14 residues. CDR3 protein: CSVRETGFEGQAFF. CDR3 in DNA: TGCAGCGTCCGTGAAACAGGGTTTGAGGGCCAAGCTTTCTTT.

The chain carries TRBV11-3 and TRBJ2-5; 7 nucleotides align to TRBD2. There are 14 residues in the CDR3. CDR1 is SGHNT, CDR2 YENEEA, per germline. With V trimmed by 1 base and J by 5 bases, 4 bases remained unmatched. Here the CDR3 reads CASSLGGGVETQYF. As DNA, the CDR3 is TGTGCCAGCAGCTTAGGCGGGGGAGTGGAGACCCAGTACTTC.

The chain employs TRBV7-9 and TRBJ1-2; 7 bases fit TRBD1. In germline, CDR1 is SEHNR, CDR2 FQNEAQ (reference sequence). The CDR3 covers 13 residues. J gave up 12 bases and V 2 bases, and 9 bases lay outside the gene matches. This chain's CDR3 is CASSLLGRQGDTF. The CDR3 DNA sequence: TGTGCCAGCAGCTTATTGGGGAGGCAGGGGGACACCTTC.